Listed below are T cell receptor beta chains from one sample, sequenced in a study of T-cell reconstitution after alpha-beta-depleted transplantation in children. In TCRdb, the PCR reads were re-called with MiXCR into one record per CDR3 protein. This sample has some 840,000 distinct CDR3 sequences, with 16% found just once. Sequencing was performed on PBMCs, mostly from graft donor cells, taken 360 days after TCRalphabeta/CD19-depleted stem cell transplant. These receptors all stem from a male patient younger than 18 who had a stem cell transplant for acute lymphoblastic leukemia, so the T cells may come from the graft donor. Both conserved end residues are part of each CDR3. D genes are given only for firm matches. Only some rows state a clone size, as once, few, many or a class for expanded clones.

J,V,size,D,DNA,CDR3
TRBJ2-5,TRBV27,few,-,TGTGCCAGCAGTTTAGAAGGGGGGAGTCAGGAGACCCAGTACTTC,CASSLEGGSQETQYF
TRBJ2-2,TRBV11-2,few,-,TGTGCCAGCAGCCCCAGGCCCTCGGGACACCCCGGGCCCGGGGAGCTGTTTTTT,CASSPRPSGHPGPGELFF
TRBJ2-5,TRBV5-1,once,-,TGCGCCAGCCGGACCCAATCCTTCCAAGAGACCCAGTACTTC,CASRTQSFQETQYF
TRBJ1-4,TRBV14,-,-,TGTGCCAGCAGCCAAGATCTCGGTCCACGGCCAACTAATGAAAAACTGTTTTTT,CASSQDLGPRPTNEKLFF
TRBJ1-5,TRBV12-3/TRBV12-4,once,-,TGTGCCAGCAGTTTCTATTGGGCTAGCAATCAGCCCCAGCATTTT,CASSFYWASNQPQHF
TRBJ1-1,TRBV29-1,many,-,TGCAGCGGTAGTACAGGTTTTACTGAAGCTTTCTTT,CSGSTGFTEAFF
TRBJ2-1,TRBV14,few,-,TGTGCCAGCAGCCAAGAACTGGGGGCCTACAATGAGCAGTTCTTC,CASSQELGAYNEQFF
TRBJ2-1,TRBV7-9,many,-,TGTGCCAGCAGGGCGACACTTAACAATGAGCAGTTCTTC,CASRATLNNEQFF
TRBJ2-3,TRBV6-5,many,-,TGTGCCAGCAGTTGGGGCAGGGGTGCAGATACGCAGTATTTT,CASSWGRGADTQYF
TRBJ1-1,TRBV29-1,few,-,TGCAGCGTTGATGCAGGGCGAGCTTTCTTT,CSVDAGRAFF
TRBJ2-1,TRBV29-1,-,TRBD2,TGCAGCGTCGCGGTCGGGCTAGCGGGAGTATTAGGGTCCTACAATGAGCAGTTCTTC,CSVAVGLAGVLGSYNEQFF
TRBJ2-3,TRBV28,many,TRBD1,TGTGCCAGCAGTTGGGGGGACAGGGAAAGCACAGATACGCAGTATTTT,CASSWGDRESTDTQYF
TRBJ2-7,TRBV3-1,few,-,TGTGCCAGCAGCCAGGGACCCGCTATCTCCTACGAGCAGTACTTC,CASSQGPAISYEQYF
TRBJ2-1,TRBV24-1,-,-,TGTGCCACCAGTCCCCTAAGCGGTTTTCGAATGAATGAGCAGTTCTTC,CATSPLSGFRMNEQFF
TRBJ2-2,TRBV11-2,-,-,TGTGCCTCAAAGGCAGAGAACACCGGGGAGCTGTTTTTT,CASKAENTGELFF
TRBJ1-2,TRBV7-3,few,-,TGTGCCAGCAGCCCGGGACTTCTTAGAGGGTATGGCTACACCTTC,CASSPGLLRGYGYTF
TRBJ1-2,TRBV7-9,few,-,TGTGCCAGCAGCCTTCTCTATGGCTACACCTTC,CASSLLYGYTF
TRBJ1-5,TRBV6-1,-,-,TGTGCCAGCAGTCTCGGACACCTCTGGCAGCCCCAGCATTTT,CASSLGHLWQPQHF
TRBJ2-1,TRBV5-5,many,-,TGTGCCAGCAGCTTCAGGGTAACCTCCTACAATGAGCAGTTCTTC,CASSFRVTSYNEQFF
TRBJ2-6,TRBV5-1,-,TRBD2,TGCGCCAGCAGCTTGTATGGACTAGCGGGATGGACTGGGGCCAACGTCCTGACTTTC,CASSLYGLAGWTGANVLTF
TRBJ2-5,TRBV10-3,many,TRBD2,TGTGCCATCAGTGCGGGACTAGCGGAAGAGACCCAGTACTTC,CAISAGLAEETQYF
TRBJ2-7,TRBV24-1,few,-,TGTGCCACCAGTGATCCTACAGGGTCCCACGAGCAGTACTTC,CATSDPTGSHEQYF
TRBJ2-7,TRBV20-1,-,TRBD2,TGCAGTGCCCGGACTAGCGGGAACGGACGCTACGAGCAGTACTTC,CSARTSGNGRYEQYF
TRBJ2-7,TRBV18,once,TRBD2,TGTGCCAGCTCACCACCGTCGGGAGGGCCCTACGAGCAGTACTTC,CASSPPSGGPYEQYF
TRBJ2-7,TRBV11-2,-,-,TGTGCCAGCAGCTCAATCTCAGGGGTTCGCTACGAGCAGTACTTC,CASSSISGVRYEQYF
TRBJ2-7,TRBV20-1,-,-,TGCAGTGCTAGAGAGCCCCGCGAGCAGTACTTC,CSAREPREQYF
TRBJ2-1,TRBV28,-,-,TGTGCCAGCAGTCCCGTCCGGTCCACTCTTTACCAGACCACCTACAATGAGCAGTTCTTC,CASSPVRSTLYQTTYNEQFF
TRBJ1-2,TRBV20-1,-,-,TGCAGTGCTAGACAGGGCTCCTATGGCTACACCTTC,CSARQGSYGYTF